This paragraph covers one T cell receptor beta chain sequence. Profiled with immunoSEQ multiplex PCR; TCRdb holds only in-frame clones, not every one. The sample lists about 92,000 clones; 85% to 90% were seen once. These data belong to a study of glioma-infiltrating T cells after dendritic cell vaccination. Looking at the study overall: Patients received autologous tumor lysate-pulsed dendritic cell vaccination between about 2003 and 2013.

This clonotype was obtained from a human donor with glioblastoma. This specimen consisted of blood, obtained before dendritic cell vaccination.

The CDR3 nucleotides are TGCGCCAGCAGCTTGGATTCCGAGGAGACCCAGTACTTC. This sequence encodes CASSLDSEETQYF. The chain is built from TRBV5-1 and TRBJ2-5; D gene uncertain. The CDR3 sequence is 13 residues long. V dropped 0 bases and J dropped 5 bases, with 8 bases sitting between them. The germline V gene has CDR1 SGHRS and CDR2 YFSETQ.